This TCR beta chain was retrieved from a study of cytomegalovirus exposure and HLA in healthy donors. A remark on this clone: The antigen remains undetermined.

The PCR made use of 60 Vbeta and 13 Jbeta primers. Some clones are missing from TCRdb's copy, which holds only in-frame ones; the method was immunoSEQ multiplex PCR. The sample lists under 200,000 clones, more than 65% occurring once. The trim removed 0 bases at V and 0 bases at J, leaving 2 bases unmatched. Germline loops: CDR1 MGHRA, CDR2 YSYEKL. CDR3 length: 15 residues. Study results and limitations: Later analysis identified a missense DCLRE1C variant that was linked to TCR beta V- and J-gene trimming. Owing to their indistinguishability, certain V segments, notably TRBV6-2 and TRBV6-3, were excluded.

The chain joins TRBV4-1 to TRBJ2-7; TRBD2 aligns across 7 bases. This receptor was taken from a man aged 45-60 years in good health and CMV-seropositive. The source material was PBMCs. The CDR3 region has the DNA TGCGCCAGCAGCCAAGAGCCTAGCGGCTCCTACGAGCAGTACGTC. Residues: CASSQEPSGSYEQYV.